This T cell receptor beta chain derives from a study of shared clonotypes between healthy human individuals. Study-wide context: Each donor's CD4 naive and CD4 memory cells filled three plates apiece, CD8 naive two, and CD8 memory one.

The table came from immunoSEQ multiplex PCR; TCRdb's copy has only in-frame clones and leaves some out. This table has 500,000 or so clones, roughly 95% appearing once. On this clone: Its target is unknown.

General observations from the study: The sole specimen, blood, was sampled, and tissue repertoires likely differ.

The split of CD4+ cells yielded CD45RA+ naive and CD45RA-negative memory subsets. The material sequenced was naive CD4+ T cells sorted from blood. The subset here: CD45RA+ positively selected. This sequence was found in a woman aged 25 to 39 in good health.

This CDR3 reads CASSSRWGLSSYNEQFF. The DNA of the CDR3 is TGTGCCAGCAGCTCAAGATGGGGGCTCAGCTCCTACAATGAGCAGTTCTTC. This rearrangement joins TRBV7-6 to TRBJ2-1; D is possibly TRBD1 (6 bases). Trimming took off 4 bases at V and 0 bases at J, with 16 bases between the two ends. The germline CDR1 and CDR2 sequences are SGHVS and FNYEAQ. The CDR3 has 17 residues.